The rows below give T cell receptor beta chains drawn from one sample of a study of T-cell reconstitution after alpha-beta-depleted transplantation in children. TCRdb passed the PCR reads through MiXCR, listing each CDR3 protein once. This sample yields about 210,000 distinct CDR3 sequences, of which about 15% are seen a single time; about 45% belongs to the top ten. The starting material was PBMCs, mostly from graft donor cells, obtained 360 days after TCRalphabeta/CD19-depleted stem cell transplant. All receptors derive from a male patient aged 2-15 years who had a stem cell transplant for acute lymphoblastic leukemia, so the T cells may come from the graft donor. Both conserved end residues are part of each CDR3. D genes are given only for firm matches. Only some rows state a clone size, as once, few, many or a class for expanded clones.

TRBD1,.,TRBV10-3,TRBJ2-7,TGTGCCATCAGCTGGACAGGGGAGCAGTACTTC,CAISWTGEQYF
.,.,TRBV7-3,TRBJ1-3,TGTGCCAGCAGCTTAACAGCCGGATCTGGAAACACCATATATTTT,CASSLTAGSGNTIYF
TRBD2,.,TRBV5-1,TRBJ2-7,TGCGCCAGCAGACTAGCGGGGGCTGGCGAGCAGTACTTC,CASRLAGAGEQYF
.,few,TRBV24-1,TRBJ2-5,TGTGCCACCAGTGAGGCCGGGACTCACCAAGAGACCCAGTACTTC,CATSEAGTHQETQYF
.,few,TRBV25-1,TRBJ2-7,TGTGCCAGCAGCGGCGGTGCGAGCTCCTACGAGCAGTACTTC,CASSGGASSYEQYF
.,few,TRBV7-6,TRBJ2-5,TGTGCCAGCAGCTTAGTTGTAGGCCGCCGCAATGGAGAGACCCAGTACTTC,CASSLVVGRRNGETQYF
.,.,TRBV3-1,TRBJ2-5,TGTGCCAGCAGCCAAGGGTGGGGAGCGGAGACCCAGTACTTC,CASSQGWGAETQYF
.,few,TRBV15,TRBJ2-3,TGTGCCACCAGCAGAGTCAAAAGACTACGACTCACAGATACGCAGTATTTT,CATSRVKRLRLTDTQYF
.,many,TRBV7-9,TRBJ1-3,TGTGCCAGCAGCTTAGGAACAGAAGGATTTGGAAACACCATATATTTT,CASSLGTEGFGNTIYF
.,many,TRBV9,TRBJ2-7,TGTGCCAGCAGCATCCGGGCGGCAAGCGTGGAGCAGTACTTC,CASSIRAASVEQYF